Sequencing of this TCR beta chain was carried out in a study of blood T cell repertoires in COVID-19. About the research overall: The origin of the acute and convalescent COVID-19 samples was the United States, Italy and Spain. Nucleic acid was either cDNA or gDNA, and it came from T cells, B-cell-depleted T cells, or PBMCs.

Looked up from germline, CDR1 is SEHNR and CDR2 is FQNEAQ (reference sequence). This CDR3 contains 16 residues. V gave up 7 bases and J gave up 2 bases; unmatched junction bases: 7. This clone appeared a few times. The authors' processing: The authors estimated nucleated cell counts from reference gene primer amplification. Assay: immunoSEQ multiplex PCR; the TCRdb copy retains only in-frame clones and omits some. V, J and clone size were drawn from that table, and D and trimming were deduced from the DNA. The sample holds about 150,000 clones; roughly four fifths are singletons and the top ten take about 29%.

The sequence derives from a woman aged 55-70 years with acute or convalescent COVID-19. The chain uses TRBV7-9 and TRBJ1-6; TRBD1 matches at 8 bases. Sequencing used peripheral blood. CDR3 region: CASTAGQGPYNSPLHF. CDR3 DNA sequence: TGTGCCAGCACCGCCGGACAGGGCCCCTATAATTCACCCCTCCACTTT.